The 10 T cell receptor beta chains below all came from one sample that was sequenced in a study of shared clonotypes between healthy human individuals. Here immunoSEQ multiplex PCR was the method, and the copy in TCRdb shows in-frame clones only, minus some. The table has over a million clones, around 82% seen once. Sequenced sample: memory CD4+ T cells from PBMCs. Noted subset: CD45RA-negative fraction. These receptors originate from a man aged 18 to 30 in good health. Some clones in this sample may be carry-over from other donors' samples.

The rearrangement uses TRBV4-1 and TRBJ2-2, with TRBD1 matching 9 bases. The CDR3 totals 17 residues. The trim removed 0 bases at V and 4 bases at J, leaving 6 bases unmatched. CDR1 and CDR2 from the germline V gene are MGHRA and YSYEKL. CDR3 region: CASSQDSGTGLTGELFF. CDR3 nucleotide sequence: TGCGCCAGCAGCCAAGATTCGGGGACAGGGCTCACCGGGGAGCTGTTTTTT.

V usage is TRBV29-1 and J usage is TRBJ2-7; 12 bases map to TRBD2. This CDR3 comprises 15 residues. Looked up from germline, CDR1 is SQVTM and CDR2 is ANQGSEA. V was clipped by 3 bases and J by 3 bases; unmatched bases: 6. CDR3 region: CSVDLGTSGYYEQYF. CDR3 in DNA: TGCAGCGTTGACCTAGGGACTAGCGGGTACTACGAGCAGTACTTC.

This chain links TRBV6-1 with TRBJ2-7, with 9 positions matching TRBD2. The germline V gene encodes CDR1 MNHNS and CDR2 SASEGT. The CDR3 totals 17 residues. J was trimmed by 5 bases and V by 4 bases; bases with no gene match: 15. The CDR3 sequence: CASSGRTSAWRPHEQYF. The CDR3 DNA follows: TGTGCCAGCAGTGGGAGGACTAGCGCCTGGAGGCCCCACGAGCAGTACTTC.

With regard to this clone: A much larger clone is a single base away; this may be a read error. The CDR3 DNA reads TGTGCCAGCAGCGGGGGGAATGAGCAGTTCTTC. As protein: CASSGGNEQFF. V is TRBV7-2 and J is TRBJ2-1, with D possibly being TRBD2 (6 bases). The CDR3 is 11 residues long. V was trimmed by 5 bases and J by 7 bases, leaving 6 bases between them. Per the germline V gene, CDR1 is SGHTA and CDR2 is FQGNSA. The variable domain in full, completed from reference TRBV7-2 and TRBJ2-1, reads GAGVSQSPSNKVTEKGKDVELRCDPISGHTALYWYRQSLGQGLEFLIYFQGNSAPDKSGLPSDRFSAERTGGSVSTLTIQRTQQEDSAVYLCASSGGNEQFFGPGTRLTVL.

The CDR3 DNA sequence: TGTGCCAGCAGCTTGCGGTATCAGGGCTACGAGCAGTACTTC. This translates into CASSLRYQGYEQYF. V is TRBV5-6 and J is TRBJ2-7; tentatively, D is TRBD1 (5 bases). This CDR3 is 14 amino acids long. Per germline, CDR1 SGHDT and CDR2 YYEEEE. With 1 base removed from V and 3 bases from J, the gap between germline ends came to 11 bases.

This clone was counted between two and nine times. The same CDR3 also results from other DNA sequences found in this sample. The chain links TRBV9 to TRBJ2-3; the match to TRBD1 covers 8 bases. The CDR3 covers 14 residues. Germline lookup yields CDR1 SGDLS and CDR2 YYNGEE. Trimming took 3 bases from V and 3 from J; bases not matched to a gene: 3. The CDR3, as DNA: TGTGCCAGCAGCGCCCGACAGGGGACAGATACGCAGTATTTT. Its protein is CASSARQGTDTQYF.

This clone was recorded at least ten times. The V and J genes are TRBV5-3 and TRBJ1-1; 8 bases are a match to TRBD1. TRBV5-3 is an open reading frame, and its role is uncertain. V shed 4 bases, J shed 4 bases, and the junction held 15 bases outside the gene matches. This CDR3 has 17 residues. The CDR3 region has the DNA TGTGCCAGAAGCCAAAATCCCCCTCGAGACAGGGGCACTGAAGCTTTCTTT. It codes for CARSQNPPRDRGTEAFF.

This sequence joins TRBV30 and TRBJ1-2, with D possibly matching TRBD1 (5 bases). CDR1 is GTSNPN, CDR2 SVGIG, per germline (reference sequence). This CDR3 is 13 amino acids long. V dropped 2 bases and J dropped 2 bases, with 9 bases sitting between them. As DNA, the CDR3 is TGTGCCTGGAGTCCAGGGTCAAACTATGGCTACACCTTC. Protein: CAWSPGSNYGYTF.

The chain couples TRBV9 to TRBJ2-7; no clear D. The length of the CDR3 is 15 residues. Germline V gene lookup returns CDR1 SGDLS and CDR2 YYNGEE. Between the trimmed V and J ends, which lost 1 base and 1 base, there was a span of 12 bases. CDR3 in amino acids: CASSVRAEASYEQYF. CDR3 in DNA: TGTGCCAGCAGCGTAAGGGCCGAGGCTTCCTACGAGCAGTACTTC.

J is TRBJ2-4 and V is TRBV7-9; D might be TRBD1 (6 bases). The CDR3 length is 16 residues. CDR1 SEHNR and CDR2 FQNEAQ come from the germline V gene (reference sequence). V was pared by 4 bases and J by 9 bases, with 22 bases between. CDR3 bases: TGTGCCAGCAGCTCCGTTCGGGACATACAGTTGGGCATTCAGTACTTC. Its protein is CASSSVRDIQLGIQYF.